This T cell receptor beta chain was recorded in a study of T cell repertoires in aging, cancer and after chemotherapy (dated by TCRdb to 2018 to 2020). Looking at the study overall: Donors spanned six age groups from 30 or younger to 70 or older, with at least three individuals per group. In the solid tumor group, paired pre- and post-chemotherapy samples were obtained from brain tumor (glioblastoma) patients receiving temozolomide-based therapy. Approximately 8.4 million TCR reads were contained in the full dataset. The study profiled peripheral blood TCR beta repertoires from healthy donors and cancer patients to examine immunoaging and T cell reconstitution after chemotherapy. Alongside some 100 healthy donors serving as a reference group, the cohort included approximately 220 cancer patients, of whom roughly 90 had hematological cancers and more than 110 had solid cancers. Study-wide findings and limitations: In both cancer cohorts, the median generation probability rose over the chemotherapy interval, which suggests that the repertoire was reconstituted through rebound thymic output. Compared with age-matched healthy donors, untreated patients with hematological or solid cancers had significantly lower TCR diversity and higher clonality in blood. It was noted by the authors that conclusions about immunological memory after chemotherapy cannot be drawn from the repertoire data. In healthy donors, the decline in TCR diversity with age was mainly due to loss of richness, whereas in cancer patients loss of evenness also played a role.

In its sample, this clonotype comes out as medium-sized (0.01 to 0.1%). Its antigen is still unknown. No quality values exist for individual bases; no much larger clone is one base distant. CDR1 and CDR2 are read off the germline V gene as MNHEY and SVGEGT. V and J are trimmed by 8 bases and 6 bases, and the gene matches miss 11 bases of the junction. The CDR3, cysteine through phenylalanine, is 14 amino acids long. The entry retains the CDR3 DNA only, 42 bases that are in frame from base 1. Multiplex touch-down PCR with a mixed TRB-A/B primer pool was used to amplify rearranged TRB sequences covering the V, D and J segments. Illumina adapters and sample indices were attached to the amplicons in two consecutive PCR reactions using Phusion HS II polymerase. After gel purification with the NucleoSpin Gel and PCR Clean-up kit, the amplicons were checked using Qubit and an Agilent 2100 Bioanalyzer. Sequencing of the libraries was done on an Illumina MiSeq with paired-end, single-indexed 600-cycle runs. On the authors' methods: MiXCR versions 2.12 and 3.0.5 were used to process TRB sequences. Each unique CDR3 nucleotide sequence was counted as one clone, and only productive sequences with at least two reads were retained. Repertoire metrics included Shannon diversity, evenness, clonality (one minus evenness), and alpha-parameterized diversity profiles from alpha 0 to 5. The IGoR algorithm was used to calculate generation probabilities of clones in the paired pre- and post-chemotherapy samples. TCRdb reprocessed the public reads (quality trimming at Q25 with fastp, clone calling with MiXCR) and kept in-frame beta chains. Merged by CDR3 protein, the rows form single entries marked with the most common genes and DNA. TCRdb assigned the V and J calls; the authors' analysis was not used. This sample holds approximately 2,300 distinct CDR3 sequences; less than 35% were observed only once. The top ten hold around 8.3% of the sample.

TCR beta rearrangements were amplified from genomic DNA extracted from peripheral blood rather than from sorted cells or RNA. The source material was blood. The clonotype was recovered from a human donor with a solid tumor. The sequence joins TRBV6-2 or TRBV6-3 to TRBJ2-3; 7 junctional bases match TRBD1. The DNA sequence is as follows: TGTGCCAGCGCCCAGACAGGGACGACGGATACGCAGTATTTT. This codes for CASAQTGTTDTQYF.